The clone carrying this TCR beta chain was observed a few times. The antigen remains unidentified. Germline values: CDR1 MDHEN, CDR2 SYDVKM. The V segment lost 6 bases and the J segment 3 bases; nucleotides outside the gene matches: 11. CDR3 length: 16 residues. The sample is drawn from a study of cytomegalovirus exposure and HLA in healthy donors. Findings and limits, study-wide: For TCR beta chains, V- and J-gene trimming was later linked to a missense DCLRE1C variant. Prediction of most subjects' HLA-A and HLA-B alleles by TCR beta sequences was reportedly accurate. Only CMV serostatus was available as immune exposure information.

Samples came from healthy bone marrow donors. The PCR had 60 Vbeta and 13 Jbeta primers. The repertoire was sequenced with immunoSEQ multiplex PCR; TCRdb's copy has only in-frame clones and lacks some. The sample has roughly 160,000 clones, 80% seen once. The sequencing input was PBMCs. The chain joins TRBV28 to TRBJ2-7; TRBD1 agrees at 10 bases. The TCR comes from a man aged 30 to 45 in good health and CMV-seronegative. CDR3 sequence (DNA): TGTGCCAGCAGCATCTTCGACAGGGGGCATTTCTACGAGCAGTACTTC. Translating it yields CASSIFDRGHFYEQYF.